This T cell receptor beta chain was captured by sequencing in a study of T cells in Graves' hyperthyroidism and ophthalmopathy. Regarding the study as a whole: A model of 13 V-J pairs discriminated ophthalmopathy from stable hyperthyroidism. Blood also contained most expanded thyroid clonotypes above 0.001. Ophthalmopathy, as predicted by the model, came a median roughly 6.5 months after the prediction.

Individuals with ophthalmopathy presented a Clinical Activity Score of at least 3, a NOSPECS grade of at least 4 and a duration under 3 months. V lost 2 bases to trimming and J lost 4 bases; unmatched junction nucleotides: 2. CDR3 size: 14 residues. The germline gives CDR1 MGHRA, CDR2 YSYEKL. Amplification of TCR beta CDR3 regions was performed using RNA transcripts as template. RT-PCR in the first round (using the HTBI primer set) targeted the TCR CDR3. In TCRdb, the multiplex PCR reads were re-called with MiXCR into one record per CDR3 protein. The sample shows more than 300,000 distinct CDR3 sequences, around a sixth of them seen only once. Only a few counts were recorded for this clonotype. The antigen remains undetermined.

This clonotype was sampled from a man younger than 35 with Graves' ophthalmopathy. This sequence joins TRBV4-1 and TRBJ1-5, with 7 bases fitting TRBD1. The sample was blood. The CDR3 sequence: CASSQKQGNQPQHF. The CDR3 DNA reads TGCGCCAGCAGCCAAAAACAGGGGAATCAGCCCCAGCATTTT.